This entry features one T cell receptor (beta chain) sequence. Its specificity is not known. For the second PCR, which ran for about 7 to 11 cycles, a sample-barcoded 5' primer and a J-beta primer mix were used. All cDNA molecules were each tagged by a template-switch adaptor with 12 random nucleotides. MiXCR, run by TCRdb on the 5' RACE reads, gives a single entry per CDR3 protein. In the table there are 550,000 to 800,000 distinct CDR3 sequences, around 21% of which are singletons. This sample is part of a study of blood T cells in healthy people across ages. Regarding the study as a whole: Aged donors had fewer naive CD4+ cells and lower diversity than long-lived donors.

The CDR3 is 14 amino acids. Germline trimming cut 6 bases from V and 5 bases from J; bases unmatched to any gene: 9. Germline V gene data show CDR1 as DFQATT and CDR2 as SNEGSKA (reference sequence). Every participating donor contributed 9.5 to 10 milliliters of peripheral blood through a draw. Isolation yielded PBMCs, at least 7 million per sample, in every case. This chain joins TRBV20-1 and TRBJ2-1, with TRBD2 identical over 8 bases. Sequenced sample: blood. This TCR was sampled from a man in his 70s in good health. CDR3 amino acids: CSAHRGGPNNEQFF. For the CDR3, the DNA is TGCAGTGCCCATCGGGGGGGGCCCAACAATGAGCAGTTCTTC.